A selection of T cell receptor beta chains follows, all from one sample in a study of shared clonotypes between healthy human individuals. Clones were read by immunoSEQ multiplex PCR, and TCRdb kept only the in-frame ones, dropping some. The sample consists of roughly 490,000 clones, over 65% of them appearing once. Source material: PBMCs. The source is a woman aged 40 to 50 in good health. Some clones in this sample may be carry-over from other donors' samples. CDR3s include the opening cysteine and the closing phenylalanine or tryptophan. D genes are given only for firm matches. Clone size appears in some rows only: once, few, many, or a class for an expanded clone.

d_call j_call v_call clone_size cdr3_nt cdr3_aa
- TRBJ2-5 TRBV28 - TGTGCCACCCTCAGACGGGGTGGGGAAGAGACCCAGTACTTC CATLRRGGEETQYF
- TRBJ1-1 TRBV10-3 once TGTGCCAATCGGGCCGCGGGGACTGAAGCTTTCTTT CANRAAGTEAFF
TRBD2 TRBJ2-7 TRBV11-2 - TGTGCCAGCAGCAGGGCGGGAGGGCAGTACTTC CASSRAGGQYF
- TRBJ2-3 TRBV7-3 - TGTGCCAGCAGTGTATCCCCGGGTCGCACAGATACGCAGTATTTT CASSVSPGRTDTQYF
TRBD1 TRBJ2-7 TRBV5-1 - TGCGCCAGCAGCCCTCAACAGATCCGGGACAGGAATGAGCAGTACTTC CASSPQQIRDRNEQYF
TRBD2 TRBJ2-3 TRBV6-1 once TGTGCCAGCAGTGCCGGACTAGCGGGAGGCCAGGGTACGCAGTATTTT CASSAGLAGGQGTQYF
- TRBJ1-5 TRBV28 - TGTGCCAGCAGCCGACGGTCCGGGACTCACAATCAGCCCCAGCATTTT CASSRRSGTHNQPQHF
- TRBJ2-7 TRBV5-4 - TGTGCCAGCAGCCCACACCGGGGCGGTGGGGGCTACGAGCAGTACTTC CASSPHRGGGGYEQYF
- TRBJ2-7 TRBV5-1 - TGCGCCAGCAGCCCCCGGACTACTATCTACGAGCAGTACTTC CASSPRTTIYEQYF
- TRBJ2-5 TRBV6-6 - TGTGCCTCTAAACCGGCAGGAGAGACCCAGTACTTC CASKPAGETQYF
- TRBJ2-7 TRBV19 - TGTGCCAGTAGTACCCCGCGATCGGGCAGACAAACCTACGAGCAGTACTTC CASSTPRSGRQTYEQYF
TRBD1 TRBJ1-5 TRBV23-1 - TGCGCCAGCATCCTAAATAACAGGGGCCCGAGGTCCCGCAATCAGCCCCAGCATTTT CASILNNRGPRSRNQPQHF
- TRBJ2-7 TRBV21-1 - TGTGCCAGCAGCAAAGCGGAGACTAGGATCCGCGAGCAGTACTTC CASSKAETRIREQYF
- TRBJ2-1 TRBV5-1 - TGCGCCAGCAGCTTCTTCCCGGAGGGGGTGGGGAATGAGCAGTTCTTC CASSFFPEGVGNEQFF
- TRBJ2-1 TRBV5-4 - TGTGCCAGCAGCTTGGGGACTACCGGACGGGAGAATGAGCAGTTCTTC CASSLGTTGRENEQFF
- TRBJ1-4 TRBV19 few TGTGCCAGTAGTCGCACAGGTGGAGGTGAAAAACTGTTTTTT CASSRTGGGEKLFF
TRBD1 TRBJ2-5 TRBV18 - TGTGCCAGCTCACCCGGGACAGGGATAAAGACCCAGTACTTC CASSPGTGIKTQYF
TRBD2 TRBJ2-3 TRBV5-1 - TGCGCCAGCAGCCTAAGACTAGCGGGAGCCACTAGCACAGATACGCAGTATTTT CASSLRLAGATSTDTQYF
- TRBJ2-7 TRBV7-9 - TGTGCCAGCAGCTTCACTCCCCACGAGCAGTACTTC CASSFTPHEQYF
- TRBJ2-5 TRBV5-5 - TGTGCCAGCAGTCCGGACAACCAAGAGACCCAGTACTTC CASSPDNQETQYF
- TRBJ1-1 TRBV11-1 - TGTGCCAGCAGCCCCGGACGGAATCTGAACACTGAAGCTTTCTTT CASSPGRNLNTEAFF
- TRBJ1-4 TRBV4-1 - TGCGCCAGCAGCCTCCTCCGGGGCGAAAAACTGTTTTTT CASSLLRGEKLFF
TRBD1 TRBJ1-2 TRBV27 - TGTGCCAGCAGTCTGACAGGGACCGTTCTGAAAGGCTACACCTTC CASSLTGTVLKGYTF
TRBD2 TRBJ2-7 TRBV30 - TGTGCCTGGACAGCGGGAGGGGTGGGAGAGCAGTACTTC CAWTAGGVGEQYF
TRBD2 TRBJ2-5 TRBV18 - TGTGCCAGCTCACCGGGACTAGCGGGAGGAGAGGCCCAGTACTTC CASSPGLAGGEAQYF
- TRBJ1-2 TRBV2 - TGTGCCAGCAGCTCTCCGGTCTATGGCTACACCTTC CASSSPVYGYTF
TRBD1 TRBJ2-2 TRBV29-1 - TGCAGCGTTGAACGGACAGGGAGCACCGGGGAGCTGTTTTTT CSVERTGSTGELFF
TRBD2 TRBJ2-5 TRBV7-2 - TGTGCCAGCAGCCAGGGACTATGGGAAGAGACCCAGTACTTC CASSQGLWEETQYF
- TRBJ2-7 TRBV7-2 - TGTGCCAGCAGCTTAGTACAGGGGAGGTACGAGCAGTACTTC CASSLVQGRYEQYF
- TRBJ1-4 TRBV18 - TGTGCCAGCTCACCACAGGGGGCTAATGAAAAACTGTTTTTT CASSPQGANEKLFF
- TRBJ2-3 TRBV7-2 - TGTGCCAGCAGCTTATTGGGCGGGAACACAGATACGCAGTATTTT CASSLLGGNTDTQYF
- TRBJ2-5 TRBV7-9 - TGTGCCAGCAGCTTAGTACAGGGCTATGGCTCAGAGACCCAGTACTTC CASSLVQGYGSETQYF
TRBD2 TRBJ2-2 TRBV28 few TGTGCCAGCAGCAGCGGAGGTTTAGCGGGAGAGGCCGGGGAGCTGTTTTTT CASSSGGLAGEAGELFF
- TRBJ2-7 TRBV6-1 - TGTGCCAGCAATCAGGACGGAGACTACGAGCAGTACTTC CASNQDGDYEQYF
TRBD1 TRBJ1-1 TRBV29-1 - TGCAGCGTTCGGACAGGGCCGTTTGGGACTGAAGCTTTCTTT CSVRTGPFGTEAFF
- TRBJ2-7 TRBV7-2 many TGTGCCAGCAGCTTATGGGCACTGAGCTCCTACGAGCAGTACTTC CASSLWALSSYEQYF
TRBD2 TRBJ2-3 TRBV5-1 - TGCGCCAGCAGCTTGAGGCCCCGCGGACTAGCGGGAGCCCCTAGCACAGATACGCAGTATTTT CASSLRPRGLAGAPSTDTQYF
- TRBJ2-1 TRBV7-9 - TGTGCCAGCAGCTCCACCCCGGATTTCCTTCTCCCCAATGAGCAGTTCTTC CASSSTPDFLLPNEQFF
- TRBJ1-1 TRBV5-1 - TGCGCCAGCGCACAAGGACGGGAGGGCGCTGAAGCTTTCTTT CASAQGREGAEAFF
TRBD1 TRBJ1-5 TRBV28 - TGTGCCAGCAGCTCCGGACAGGGGGATCAGCCCCAGCATTTT CASSSGQGDQPQHF
TRBD2 TRBJ2-3 TRBV2 many TGTGCCAGCGAAGCGGGAGGACTCACAGATACGCAGTATTTT CASEAGGLTDTQYF
TRBD2 TRBJ2-1 TRBV18 - TGTGCCAGCTCACCACAGCGGACTAGCGGGAACAATGAGCAGTTCTTC CASSPQRTSGNNEQFF
TRBD1 TRBJ2-7 TRBV19 - TGTGCCAGTAGTAACTTGGGACAGTCCTACGAGCAGTACTTC CASSNLGQSYEQYF
- TRBJ2-7 TRBV29-1 - TGCAGCGTAGGAAGCGGCTACGAGCAGTACTTC CSVGSGYEQYF
- TRBJ1-1 TRBV7-2 - TGTGCCAGCAGCTTAGTTGGGTGGAACACTGAAGCTTTCTTT CASSLVGWNTEAFF
TRBD2 TRBJ2-1 TRBV6-4 - TGTGCCAGCAGTGTAGCTAGCGGAGGGCCCGCTGAGCAGTTCTTC CASSVASGGPAEQFF
TRBD2 TRBJ2-7 TRBV30 once TGTGCCTGGAATTCGCGGGAGGGCCTTTCCGAGCAGTACTTC CAWNSREGLSEQYF
TRBD2 TRBJ2-1 TRBV5-1 - TGCGCCAGCAGCTTGGGGCTAGCGGGAGAATACAATGAGCAGTTCTTC CASSLGLAGEYNEQFF
- TRBJ2-1 TRBV15 - TGTGTCACCAGCTCGACAGCTAGTAAGCAGTTCTTC CVTSSTASKQFF
- TRBJ1-2 TRBV7-2 - TGTGCCAGCAGCACCGGGACGGAGTATGGCTACACCTTC CASSTGTEYGYTF
TRBD2 TRBJ2-2 TRBV11-2 - TGTGCCAGCAGCTGGTCCCCGGCGGGAGGAAACACCGGGGAGCTGTTTTTT CASSWSPAGGNTGELFF
- TRBJ1-1 TRBV5-6 - TGTGCCAGCAGCTTGGTAGGGGGGCCGGGCACTGAAGCTTTCTTT CASSLVGGPGTEAFF
TRBD2 TRBJ2-5 TRBV27 - TGTGCCAGCAGTCCTTCCGACAAGCGGGATATGCAAGAGACCCAGTACTTC CASSPSDKRDMQETQYF
- TRBJ1-1 TRBV7-2 - TGTGCCAGCAGCTTAAGGGCACCGGGGCTGAACACTGAAGCTTTCTTT CASSLRAPGLNTEAFF
TRBD2 TRBJ2-1 TRBV7-8 - TGTGCCAGCATCCTATCGCGAGCGGGAGTCGGGACGAATGAGCAGTTCTTC CASILSRAGVGTNEQFF
- TRBJ2-1 TRBV29-1 - TGCAGCGTTGAACCCGGGACAAATACCTACAATGAGCAGTTCTTC CSVEPGTNTYNEQFF
- TRBJ1-2 TRBV25-1 - TGTGCCAGCAGTGACACAGGGAAGGAGCCAAACTATGGCTACACCTTC CASSDTGKEPNYGYTF
- TRBJ2-7 TRBV4-1 - TGCGCCAGCAGCCAAGGCTACCGTTTGGCCTACGAGCAGTACTTC CASSQGYRLAYEQYF
- TRBJ1-2 TRBV6-6 - TGTGCCAGCAGGCCGAGGGGCACTAACTATGGCTACACCTTC CASRPRGTNYGYTF
- TRBJ1-2 TRBV25-1 many TGTGCCAGCAGTGAAGAGCCAGGGGCCGATTCTGGCTATGGCTACACCTTC CASSEEPGADSGYGYTF